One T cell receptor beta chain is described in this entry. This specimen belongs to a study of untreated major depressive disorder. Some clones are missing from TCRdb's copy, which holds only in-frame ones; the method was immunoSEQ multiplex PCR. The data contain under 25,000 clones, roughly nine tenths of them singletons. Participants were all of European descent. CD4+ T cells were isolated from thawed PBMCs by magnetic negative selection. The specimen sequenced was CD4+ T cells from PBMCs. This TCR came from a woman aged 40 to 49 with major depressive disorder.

The CDR3 bases are TGTGCCAGCAGCGTAGCTGCAGGGGGCTACGAGCAGTACTTC. This sequence encodes CASSVAAGGYEQYF. The V and J genes are TRBV9 and TRBJ2-7; 7 bases map to TRBD1. This CDR3 has 14 residues. Germline V gene sequence: CDR1 SGDLS, CDR2 YYNGEE. The V gene end was trimmed by 0 bases and the J gene end by 3 bases; junction bases not matched to a gene: 3.